This is a list of T cell receptor beta chains from one sample in a study of T cell responses to AZD1222 COVID-19 vaccine. The data were produced by immunoSEQ multiplex PCR, yet TCRdb's version contains in-frame clones alone and is incomplete. The sample shows over 90,000 clones, 88% of them seen only once. The sample in question was peripheral blood, obtained on day 0 of AZD1222 vaccination. The origin of the receptors is an adult in good health. Both conserved end residues are part of each CDR3. The D gene is left open where the match is weak. Expanded clones get a size class; other rows say once, few or many, or leave the size out.

J | size | D | V | CDR3 | DNA
TRBJ1-6 | - | TRBD1 | TRBV30 | CAWTWTGESPLHF | TGTGCCTGGACATGGACAGGGGAATCACCCCTCCACTTT
TRBJ2-7 | - | - | TRBV4-3 | CASSQVVGSSYEQYF | TGCGCCAGCAGCCAAGTTGTCGGTAGCTCCTACGAGCAGTACTTC
TRBJ2-2 | - | - | TRBV5-4 | CASSLGQGMDGELFF | TGTGCCAGCAGCTTGGGCCAGGGGATGGACGGGGAGCTGTTTTTT
TRBJ1-1 | - | - | TRBV9 | CASSVAKHTEAFF | TGTGCCAGCAGCGTAGCGAAGCACACTGAAGCTTTCTTT
TRBJ2-3 | - | - | TRBV19 | CASSIDAGLDTQYF | TGTGCCAGTAGTATAGATGCAGGGTTAGATACGCAGTATTTT
TRBJ1-2 | - | - | TRBV30 | CAWSPSYGYTF | TGTGCCTGGAGTCCATCCTATGGCTACACCTTC
TRBJ2-7 | - | TRBD2 | TRBV15 | CATSRDKGLAYEQYF | TGTGCCACCAGCAGAGATAAAGGACTAGCCTACGAGCAGTACTTC
TRBJ2-2 | - | - | TRBV7-3 | CASSLDWRGPAAGELFF | TGTGCCAGCAGCTTAGATTGGCGGGGGCCGGCCGCCGGGGAGCTGTTTTTT
TRBJ1-1 | - | - | TRBV7-7 | CASSLDLGTEAFF | TGTGCTAGCAGCTTAGACCTGGGCACTGAAGCTTTCTTT
TRBJ2-7 | - | TRBD2 | TRBV7-8 | CASNGAGGAYEQYF | TGTGCCAGCAATGGGGCTGGGGGGGCCTACGAGCAGTACTTC
TRBJ1-2 | - | - | TRBV24-1 | CATSDSGTTLSGYTF | TGTGCCACCAGTGATTCCGGGACCACGCTTTCTGGCTACACCTTC
TRBJ2-7 | - | TRBD1 | TRBV12-3/TRBV12-4 | CASSLGQGYEQYF | TGTGCCAGCAGCCTGGGACAGGGGTACGAGCAGTACTTC
TRBJ1-2 | - | - | TRBV18 | CASSPSQGQTGPGSRGYTF | TGTGCCAGCTCACCCAGCCAGGGGCAGACTGGGCCAGGGTCGAGAGGCTACACCTTC
TRBJ2-2 | - | TRBD2 | TRBV6-2/TRBV6-3 | CASSYLGGRTGELFF | TGTGCCAGCAGTTATCTCGGGGGGAGGACCGGGGAGCTGTTTTTT
TRBJ2-5 | - | TRBD1 | TRBV10-1 | CASSDGGQGQETQYF | TGCGCCAGCAGTGACGGCGGACAGGGGCAAGAGACCCAGTACTTC
TRBJ1-1 | - | TRBD1 | TRBV10-1 | CASSPGTGTGTEAFF | TGCGCCAGCAGTCCCGGGACAGGGACGGGCACTGAAGCTTTCTTT
TRBJ1-1 | - | TRBD1 | TRBV6-4 | CASSERQGGTEAFF | TGTGCCAGCAGTGAGAGGCAGGGGGGTACTGAAGCTTTCTTT
TRBJ2-5 | - | TRBD2 | TRBV2 | CASGAGLARRETQYF | TGTGCCAGCGGTGCGGGACTAGCAAGGCGAGAGACCCAGTACTTC
TRBJ2-1 | - | - | TRBV24-1 | CATSDPGGREQFF | TGTGCCACCAGTGACCCAGGAGGGCGTGAGCAGTTCTTC
TRBJ2-7 | - | - | TRBV7-2 | CASSSRRAYEQYF | TGTGCCAGCAGCTCAAGACGAGCCTACGAGCAGTACTTC
TRBJ1-3 | - | TRBD1 | TRBV5-6 | CASSLGQISGNTIYF | TGTGCCAGCAGCCTGGGACAGATCTCTGGAAACACCATATATTTT
TRBJ1-5 | - | - | TRBV30 | CACGANQPQHF | TGTGCCTGTGGGGCCAATCAGCCCCAGCATTTT
TRBJ2-3 | - | TRBD2 | TRBV18 | CASSPRAGGGTDTQYF | TGTGCCAGCTCACCAAGAGCGGGGGGCGGCACAGATACGCAGTATTTT
TRBJ1-1 | few | - | TRBV14 | CASSQDWRDSMNTEAFF | TGTGCCAGCAGCCAAGATTGGAGGGACTCCATGAACACTGAAGCTTTCTTT
TRBJ1-1 | - | - | TRBV6-5 | CASSPRNMNTEAFF | TGTGCCAGCAGCCCCAGAAATATGAACACTGAAGCTTTCTTT
TRBJ1-2 | - | - | TRBV5-1 | CASRSYGNTASYGYTF | TGCGCCAGCAGATCGTACGGTAATACAGCATCTTATGGCTACACCTTC